This T cell receptor (beta chain) was sequenced during a study of OX40 agonist ivuxolimab in advanced cancers. There are 15 residues in the CDR3. Germline V gene sequence: CDR1 SGHRS, CDR2 YFSETQ. Trimming removed 4 bases from V and 6 bases from J, with 18 bases in between. The repertoire was sequenced with immunoSEQ multiplex PCR; TCRdb's copy has only in-frame clones and lacks some. The table lists 130,000 or so clones, approximately 92% of them singletons, with less than 0.2% in the top ten. The sequences come from CD4+ or CD8+ T cells sorted from blood, collected in a trial of the OX40 agonist ivuxolimab. V gene TRBV5-1 combines with J gene TRBJ2-3; no firm D call. This clonotype was obtained from an adult with an advanced solid tumor such as melanoma, head and neck, liver or kidney cancer. The chain's CDR3 is CASSLSRPRRDTQYF. For the CDR3, the DNA is TGCGCCAGCAGCCTATCGAGGCCCAGACGGGATACGCAGTATTTT. The full variable domain, with the rest looked up from reference TRBV5-1 and TRBJ2-3, is KAGVTQTPRYLIKTRGQQVTLSCSPISGHRSVSWYQQTPGQGLQFLFEYFSETQRNKGNFPGRFSGRQFSNSRSEMNVSTLELGDSALYLCASSLSRPRRDTQYFGPGTRLTVL.